Following are 24 T cell receptor beta chains from one sample sequenced in a study of blood T cell repertoires in COVID-19. The repertoire was sequenced with immunoSEQ multiplex PCR; TCRdb's copy has only in-frame clones and lacks some. The sample has around 25,000 clones, around 86% seen once; the top ten hold less than 30%. The specimen sequenced was peripheral blood. Receptors originate from a human donor with active COVID-19. The donor label of this sample is uncertain.

The gene calls are TRBV28 and TRBJ2-5; TRBD1 aligns across 8 bases. From germline, CDR1 is MDHEN and CDR2 SYDVKM. This CDR3 is 16 amino acids long. Losses at the gene ends were 2 bases for V and 4 bases for J; bases not matched to a gene: 9. The CDR3 coding sequence is TGTGCCAGCAGTTTAAGACCAGGGGGCTTCTCAGAGACCCAGTACTTC. Translation gives CASSLRPGGFSETQYF. Full variable domain (remainder filled in from reference TRBV28 and TRBJ2-5): DVKVTQSSRYLVKRTGEKVFLECVQDMDHENMFWYRQDPGLGLRLIYFSYDVKMKEKGDIPEGYSVSREKKERFSLILESASTNQTSMYLCASSLRPGGFSETQYFGPGTRLLVL.

The V and J genes are TRBV2 and TRBJ1-3, with no clear D. The CDR3 covers 13 residues. With 3 bases removed from V and 8 bases from J, the gap between germline ends came to 11 bases. From germline, CDR1 is SNHLY and CDR2 FYNNEI. As DNA, the CDR3 is TGTGCCAGCAGTGAGCTGTTTAGAGACACCATATATTTT. Its translation is CASSELFRDTIYF.

The J gene is TRBJ2-7, the V gene TRBV11-2, with D maybe TRBD2 (5 bases). In germline, CDR1 is SGHAT, CDR2 FQNNGV. V was shortened by 0 bases and J by 12 bases, with 18 bases between the two germline ends. The CDR3 is 14 residues long. CDR3 DNA: TGTGCCAGCAGCTTAGAGTTAGCGTCGGTAGATCCGTACTTC. This encodes CASSLELASVDPYF.

The V call is TRBV21-1, the J call TRBJ2-1; the D call in the table, TRBD2, was not verified against the DNA. TRBV21-1 is deemed a pseudogene. The CDR3 is 16 residues long. CDR3 nucleotides: TGTGCCAGCAGCAACGGACTAGCGGGAGGGACCAATGAGCAGTTCTTC. Its translation is CASSNGLAGGTNEQFF.

The chain carries TRBV11-3 and TRBJ2-5; a weak D match, TRBD1 (8 bases). The CDR3 totals 17 residues. The V gene's germline CDR1 is SGHNT and CDR2 YENEEA. The V end was cut by 5 bases, the J end by 4 bases, with 23 bases between. The chain's CDR3 is CASSMEGAGGGRETQYF. The CDR3 bases are TGTGCCAGCAGCATGGAGGGGGCAGGGGGCGGGAGAGAGACCCAGTACTTC.

CDR3 in DNA: TGTGCCAGCAGTGACTCCCCCGGGGGCTCCTACAATGAGCAGTTCTTC. Residues: CASSDSPGGSYNEQFF. The rearrangement joins TRBV6-4 to TRBJ2-1; D may be TRBD2 (6 bases). The CDR3 consists of 16 residues. Trimming took off 0 bases at V and 0 bases at J, with 9 bases between the two ends. Germline CDR1 MRHNA, CDR2 SNTAGT.

This rearrangement joins TRBV7-2 to TRBJ1-1; 8 nucleotides match TRBD1. The CDR3 has 14 residues. CDR1 SGHTA and CDR2 FQGNSA come from the germline V gene. J was trimmed by 3 bases and V by 7 bases; bases with no gene match: 7. The CDR3 spells CASNRQGSDTEAFF. In DNA, the CDR3 is TGTGCCAGCAACCGACAGGGGTCGGACACTGAAGCTTTCTTT.

The V call is TRBV7-3, the J call TRBJ2-1; D is perhaps TRBD2 (6 bases). CDR3 length equals 13 residues. CDR1 and CDR2 from the germline V gene are SGHTA and FQGTGA. Trimming shortened V by 1 base and J by 10 bases, and 11 bases separated the two germline ends. CDR3 in DNA: TGTGCCAGCAGCTTAAATAGGGAGGAGGAGCAGTTCTTC. Translation gives CASSLNREEEQFF.

The rearrangement joins TRBV20-1 to TRBJ2-5, with TRBD2 matching 13 bases. Germline V gives CDR1 DFQATT, CDR2 SNEGSKA (reference sequence). The CDR3 is made up of 17 amino acids. With V trimmed by 3 bases and J by 5 bases, 12 bases remained unmatched. CDR3 DNA: TGCAGTGCTAGTGCCGCAGGACTAGCGGGAGTTCGGGAGACCCAGTACTTC. Amino acid sequence: CSASAAGLAGVRETQYF.

The chain has TRBV21-1 and TRBJ1-4; TRBD1, as called in the table, went unchecked against the DNA. TRBV21-1 is a pseudogene. There are 12 residues in the CDR3. CDR3 residues: CASKGQNEKLFF. The CDR3 bases are TGTGCCAGCAAGGGACAGAACGAAAAACTGTTTTTT.

This rearrangement joins TRBV29-1 to TRBJ2-1; a weak D match, TRBD2 (8 bases). The CDR3 contains 16 residues. The germline V gene has CDR1 SQVTM and CDR2 ANQGSEA. Trimming stripped 7 bases from V and 2 bases from J, with 21 bases between. The DNA for the CDR3 is TGCAGCGGAGGGGGCGCACTAGCGGCGGCCTACAATGAGCAGTTCTTC. Amino acids: CSGGGALAAAYNEQFF.

The CDR3 sequence: CASSPTPTGGFQETQYF. For the CDR3, the DNA is TGCGCCAGCAGCCCGACCCCGACAGGGGGATTCCAAGAGACCCAGTACTTC. The chain joins TRBV5-1 to TRBJ2-5; the match to TRBD1 covers 9 bases. The CDR3 has 17 residues. Germline V gene lookup returns CDR1 SGHRS and CDR2 YFSETQ. Trimming at V came to 4 bases and at J to 1 base, leaving 11 bases not matched to a gene.

The chain is built from TRBV5-6 and TRBJ2-4, with a weak D call TRBD2 (6 bases). The germline V and J ends were trimmed by 5 bases and 4 bases, with 13 bases remaining between them. The length of the CDR3 is 14 residues. Germline V gene lookup returns CDR1 SGHDT and CDR2 YYEEEE. As DNA, the CDR3 is TGTGCCAGCAGTTATACCGGGACTAAAAACATTCAGTACTTC. It translates to CASSYTGTKNIQYF.

The gene calls are TRBV19 and TRBJ2-5; tentative D call: TRBD2 (6 bases). This CDR3 has 15 residues. From germline, CDR1 is LNHDA and CDR2 SQIVND (reference sequence). Trimming cost V 9 bases and J 5 bases, with 22 bases left between them. The CDR3 nucleotides read TGTGCCAGCACCACCAACCGGGACTCCTCCGAGACCCAGTACTTC. Encoded protein: CASTTNRDSSETQYF.

CDR3 protein: CAISEGQGAGEQYF. CDR3 DNA: TGTGCCATCAGTGAGGGCCAGGGGGCGGGGGAGCAGTACTTC. This chain connects TRBV10-3 to TRBJ2-7, with 8 nucleotides matching TRBD1. J gave up 7 bases and V 2 bases, and 7 bases lay outside the gene matches. The CDR3 is 14 residues long. CDR1 and CDR2 from the germline V gene are ENHRY and SYGVKD.

CDR3 residues: CASSLEEGSGANVLTF. The CDR3, as DNA: TGTGCCAGCAGCTTAGAAGAGGGCTCTGGGGCCAACGTCCTGACTTTC. The V call is TRBV7-8, the J call TRBJ2-6; a possible D gene is TRBD2 (5 bases). This CDR3 spans 16 amino acids. Germline loops: CDR1 SGHVS, CDR2 FQNEAQ. Trimming took 1 base from V and 0 from J, leaving 7 bases between them.

The J gene is TRBJ2-7, the V gene TRBV21-1; the tabulated D call, TRBD2, remains unverified against the DNA. TRBV21-1 is shown as a pseudogene. The CDR3 runs to 15 residues. The CDR3 bases are TGTGCCAGCAGCAAAGCAAGGACTAGCTCCTACGAGCAGTACTTC. Its translation: CASSKARTSSYEQYF.

The chain carries TRBV5-6 and TRBJ2-4; TRBD1 might be the D (8 bases). V gave up 1 base and J gave up 6 bases, with 14 bases separating them. The germline V gene has CDR1 SGHDT and CDR2 YYEEEE. This CDR3 spans 15 amino acids. CDR3 region: CASSLWTGRGNIQYF. The CDR3 DNA is TGTGCCAGCAGCTTGTGGACAGGGAGGGGAAACATTCAGTACTTC.

The chain recombines TRBV5-6 with TRBJ2-5; tentatively, D is TRBD2 (5 bases). The germline V and J ends were trimmed by 5 bases and 5 bases, with 19 bases remaining between them. This CDR3 has 15 residues. CDR1 is SGHDT and CDR2 is YYEEEE in the germline V gene. CDR3 sequence: CASRATHGVGETQYF. CDR3 nucleotide sequence: TGTGCCAGCAGAGCCACCCACGGGGTCGGGGAGACCCAGTACTTC.

A few counts support this clone. This chain joins TRBV27 and TRBJ2-2, with 12 bases aligning to TRBD2. Losses at the gene ends were 5 bases for V and 3 bases for J; bases not matched to a gene: 7. From germline, CDR1 is MNHEY and CDR2 SMNVEV (reference sequence). The CDR3 runs to 17 residues. CDR3 protein: CASSGLAGGPHTGELFF. CDR3 bases: TGTGCCAGCAGTGGTCTAGCGGGAGGGCCTCACACCGGGGAGCTGTTTTTT.

This clone has only a few counts. The rearrangement uses TRBV19 and TRBJ2-2; 10 bases agree with TRBD1. In germline, CDR1 is LNHDA, CDR2 SQIVND (reference sequence). This CDR3 has 15 amino acids. V shed 5 bases, J shed 2 bases, and the junction held 2 bases outside the gene matches. The CDR3 DNA is TGTGCCAGTAGTGACAGGGGGCACAACACCGGGGAGCTGTTTTTT. This translates into CASSDRGHNTGELFF.

The V and J genes are TRBV19 and TRBJ1-2, with TRBD1 matching over 10 bases. The CDR3 spans 14 residues. With V trimmed by 6 bases and J by 10 bases, 11 bases remained unmatched. CDR1 is LNHDA, CDR2 SQIVND, per germline (reference sequence). The CDR3 protein is CASSQTGGLFIYTF. In nucleotides, the CDR3 is TGTGCCAGTAGCCAGACAGGGGGCCTGTTTATCTACACCTTC.

V and J are TRBV7-2 and TRBJ2-5; TRBD1 agrees at 7 bases. Germline V CDR1 and CDR2: SGHTA, FQGNSA. The ends lost 1 base at V and 4 bases at J; junction bases unmatched: 9. There are 16 residues in the CDR3. The CDR3 coding sequence is TGTGCCAGCAGCTTAGAGGGGGCAGGGGATTTAGAGACCCAGTACTTC. Its translation is CASSLEGAGDLETQYF.

The chain joins TRBV5-1 to TRBJ2-7; 9 bases map to TRBD1. CDR1 is SGHRS and CDR2 is YFSETQ in the germline V gene. V was pared by 5 bases and J by 5 bases, with 11 bases of the junction left unmatched. The CDR3 length is 15 residues. In DNA, the CDR3 is TGCGCCAGCAGAACGCTGACAGGGGGGACCGACGAGCAGTACTTC. Translation: CASRTLTGGTDEQYF.